Below, 21 T cell receptor beta chains from the same sample are listed, as sequenced in a study of blood T cell repertoires in COVID-19. Using immunoSEQ multiplex PCR, the repertoire was profiled, and TCRdb retains in-frame clones only, with some absent. This repertoire shows 100,000 to 150,000 clones, nearly 90% found once; its top ten account for 0.95% to 1.5%. Sequenced: peripheral blood. The receptors were sampled from a woman older than 75 with acute or convalescent COVID-19.

This rearrangement joins TRBV7-3 to TRBJ2-3; D remains ambiguous. V was pared by 5 bases and J by 1 base, with 10 bases between. The germline gives CDR1 SGHTA, CDR2 FQGTGA. This CDR3 has 14 residues. The DNA for the CDR3 is TGTGCCAGCAGCCTTTTCCAGGGCACAGATACGCAGTATTTT. The encoded protein is CASSLFQGTDTQYF.

The gene calls are TRBV11-2 and TRBJ1-4; D possibly corresponds to TRBD1 (5 bases). The CDR3 contains 15 residues. With 4 bases removed from V and 10 bases from J, the gap between germline ends came to 19 bases. Per the germline V gene, CDR1 is SGHAT and CDR2 is FQNNGV. CDR3 protein: CASSSALNRPLKLFF. For the CDR3, the DNA is TGTGCCAGCAGCTCAGCCCTAAACAGGCCCCTAAAACTGTTTTTT.

The chain carries TRBV7-2 and TRBJ2-4, with 7 bases aligning to TRBD2. From germline, CDR1 is SGHTA and CDR2 FQGNSA. The CDR3 extends over 15 amino acids. V lost 5 bases to trimming and J lost 6 bases; unmatched junction nucleotides: 10. The CDR3 is CASSVRSGEGNIQYF. The CDR3 nucleotides read TGTGCCAGCAGCGTTAGGAGCGGGGAAGGAAACATTCAGTACTTC.

The chain has TRBV5-1 and TRBJ1-1; D unresolved. Trimming removed 0 bases from V and 6 bases from J, with 9 bases in between. CDR1 is SGHRS, CDR2 YFSETQ, per germline. CDR3 length: 13 residues. For the CDR3, the DNA is TGCGCCAGCAGCTTGGTGCCAGGATCTGAAGCTTTCTTT. It yields the protein CASSLVPGSEAFF.

The chain employs TRBV5-1 and TRBJ1-2; 7 bases are shared with TRBD1. Looked up from germline, CDR1 is SGHRS and CDR2 is YFSETQ. Trimming removed 4 bases from V and 7 bases from J; junction bases left unmatched: 4. There are 12 residues in the CDR3. CDR3 coding DNA: TGCGCCAGCAGCCAACAGGGGACTGGCTACACCTTC. Its translation: CASSQQGTGYTF.

This clone has at least ten counts. The chain is built from TRBV3-1 (or the pseudogene TRBV3-2) and TRBJ1-6; no reliable D call. Germline values: CDR1 LGHDT, CDR2 YNNKEL (reference sequence). V dropped 7 bases and J dropped 9 bases, with 16 bases sitting between them. The CDR3 sequence is 14 residues long. In DNA form, the CDR3 reads TGTGCCAGCACCGAGAACCCTAGGAGTTCACCCCTCCACTTT. Translated: CASTENPRSSPLHF.

V gene TRBV5-1 combines with J gene TRBJ1-4; D not certain. Trimming took 0 bases from V and 8 from J, leaving 14 bases between them. The CDR3 covers 15 residues. Germline V gene data show CDR1 as SGHRS and CDR2 as YFSETQ. The DNA for the CDR3 is TGCGCCAGCAGCTTGGGACAAACCAGGAACGAAAAACTGTTTTTT. Translation: CASSLGQTRNEKLFF.

This rearrangement joins TRBV18 to TRBJ1-2; D is uncertain. The CDR3 extends over 15 amino acids. Per the germline V gene, CDR1 is KGHSH and CDR2 is LQKENI. The V end lost 0 bases, the J end lost 1 base, and 9 bases lay between the germline ends. For the CDR3, the DNA is TGTGCCAGCTCACCACCCAACCAGGATAACTATGGCTACACCTTC. As protein: CASSPPNQDNYGYTF.

The V call is TRBV27, the J call TRBJ1-3, with D unresolved. CDR1 and CDR2 from the germline V gene are MNHEY and SMNVEV (reference sequence). The CDR3 is made up of 13 amino acids. V was trimmed by 3 bases and J by 2 bases, leaving 5 bases between them. CDR3 in amino acids: CASSLSTGNTIYF. The CDR3 DNA reads TGTGCCAGCAGTTTGTCCACTGGAAACACCATATATTTT.

In this sample, this clone turned up a few times. This chain connects TRBV10-3 to TRBJ1-1, with a weak D call TRBD1 (6 bases). This CDR3 region has 15 residues. In germline, CDR1 is ENHRY, CDR2 SYGVKD. The V end lost 6 bases, the J end lost 0 bases, and 14 bases lay between the germline ends. The CDR3 nucleotides are TGTGCCATCAGACGGACAGCTGGCATGAACACTGAAGCTTTCTTT. Protein product: CAIRRTAGMNTEAFF.

The chain carries TRBV10-3 and TRBJ2-2, with 8 bases aligning to TRBD1. J gave up 5 bases and V 7 bases, and 6 bases lay outside the gene matches. The length of the CDR3 is 14 residues. Germline values: CDR1 ENHRY, CDR2 SYGVKD. CDR3 in amino acids: CAITPTGVTGELFF. CDR3 DNA sequence: TGTGCCATCACTCCGACAGGGGTGACCGGGGAGCTGTTTTTT.

The chain is built from TRBV9 and TRBJ2-7; TRBD1 agrees at 7 bases. Losses at the gene ends were 3 bases for V and 2 bases for J; bases not matched to a gene: 5. Germline V CDR1 and CDR2: SGDLS, YYNGEE. The CDR3 is made up of 14 amino acids. The CDR3 coding sequence is TGTGCCAGCAGCGCGGGACAGCTCCCCTACGAGCAGTACTTC. This encodes CASSAGQLPYEQYF. Using reference TRBV9 and TRBJ2-7 for the parts outside the CDR3, the full variable domain is DSGVTQTPKHLITATGQRVTLRCSPRSGDLSVYWYQQSLDQGLQFLIQYYNGEERAKGNILERFSAQQFPDLHSELNLSSLELGDSALYFCASSAGQLPYEQYFGPGTRLTVT.

The chain links TRBV27 to TRBJ1-5; perhaps TRBD1 as D (6 bases). With 3 bases removed from V and 2 bases from J, the gap between germline ends came to 17 bases. Germline CDR1 is MNHEY and CDR2 is SMNVEV (reference sequence). This CDR3 region has 17 residues. The CDR3 reads CASSFGIGGQGNQPQHF. DNA for the CDR3: TGTGCCAGCAGTTTTGGGATAGGGGGACAAGGCAATCAGCCCCAGCATTTT.

The sample holds one count of this clone. The chain combines TRBV5-1 with TRBJ1-1, with D possibly matching TRBD1 (5 bases). Germline V gene data show CDR1 as SGHRS and CDR2 as YFSETQ. V was cut by 0 bases and J by 5 bases, with 17 bases left in between. This CDR3 has 16 residues. The CDR3 nucleotides are TGCGCCAGCAGCTTGGAAGGCGCACAGGCGTGGACTGAAGCTTTCTTT. It is translated as CASSLEGAQAWTEAFF.

V is TRBV6-1 and J is TRBJ1-2; 7 bases are shared with TRBD1. V lost 4 bases and J lost 4; bases outside the gene matches: 12. This CDR3 is built from 16 residues. In germline, CDR1 is MNHNS, CDR2 SASEGT. The CDR3 DNA follows: TGTGCCAGCAGTGGAGGTAGAGGGGGCGCATCCTATGGCTACACCTTC. It specifies CASSGGRGGASYGYTF.

This sequence joins TRBV28 and TRBJ1-4, with D hard to call. Germline V gives CDR1 MDHEN, CDR2 SYDVKM. CDR3 length: 12 amino acids. Trimming took off 8 bases at V and 7 bases at J, with 11 bases between the two ends. The CDR3 DNA follows: TGTGCCAGCGGAAGTGGCGGTGAAAAACTGTTTTTT. Amino acid sequence: CASGSGGEKLFF.

This chain uses TRBV29-1 with TRBJ2-7; 11 bases match TRBD2. This CDR3 contains 15 residues. CDR1 and CDR2 (germline): SQVTM, ANQGSEA. V was pared by 5 bases and J by 7 bases, with 13 bases of the junction left unmatched. CDR3 in DNA: TGCAGCGTTCAGGGTCGGGCTAGCGGGGGGAAAGAGCAGTACTTC. Its translation: CSVQGRASGGKEQYF.

The genes are TRBV15 and TRBJ2-5; D remains ambiguous. There are 13 residues in the CDR3. V was cut by 0 bases and J by 4 bases, with 6 bases left in between. Germline V gene lookup returns CDR1 LNHNV and CDR2 YYDKDF (reference sequence). In DNA, the CDR3 is TGTGCCACCAGCAGAGATCGTCGAGAGACCCAGTACTTC. Its translation: CATSRDRRETQYF.

The V and J genes are TRBV19 and TRBJ1-2; tentative D call: TRBD1 (6 bases). The germline V gene encodes CDR1 LNHDA and CDR2 SQIVND (reference sequence). Trimming pared 4 bases from V and 4 bases from J, leaving 10 bases between. This CDR3 is 13 amino acids long. CDR3 sequence: CASSTQGRYGYTF. Here the CDR3 DNA reads TGTGCCAGTAGTACCCAGGGGCGCTATGGCTACACCTTC.

The chain has TRBV7-9 and TRBJ1-6; D is possibly TRBD1 (5 bases). Germline V gene lookup returns CDR1 SEHNR and CDR2 FQNEAQ (reference sequence). V was pared by 1 base and J by 10 bases, with 14 bases between. This CDR3 is 15 amino acids long. DNA for the CDR3: TGTGCCAGCAGCTTAGGGTCGGGGGTGCGGTCACCCCTCCACTTT. Residues: CASSLGSGVRSPLHF.

The chain joins TRBV18 to TRBJ1-5, with 7 bases matching TRBD1. The CDR3 consists of 17 residues. Germline CDR1 and CDR2: KGHSH and LQKENI. V was clipped by 3 bases and J by 0 bases; unmatched bases: 8. CDR3 protein: CASSPRQGTNSNQPQHF. Written as DNA, the CDR3 is TGTGCCAGCTCACCCCGACAGGGAACAAATAGCAATCAGCCCCAGCATTTT.